This T cell receptor (beta chain) was captured by sequencing in a study of OX40 agonist ivuxolimab in advanced cancers. Turning to the overall study: Ivuxolimab was an agonistic, fully human IgG2 monoclonal antibody directed against OX40 (CD134), a costimulatory receptor. The paper covers the monotherapy dose-escalation part of the phase I ivuxolimab trial, which included N = 52 patients. Prior anti-PD-1, anti-PD-L1 or anti-CTLA-4 therapy was permitted, and checkpoint inhibitors had been received by about 36% of dose-escalation patients. Intravenous ivuxolimab was administered to patients every 2 weeks at six dose levels: 0.01, 0.1, 0.3, 1.5, 3 and 10 mg/kg. Peripheral TCRbeta sequencing aimed to test whether ivuxolimab altered TCR sequence diversity and caused clonal T-cell expansion. A male proportion of roughly 80% and a mean age of about 60 years, ranging from 23 to 79, were recorded for the dose-escalation cohort. Of the approximately 54 dose-escalation patients, hepatocellular carcinoma was present in around 20, melanoma in approximately 15, renal cell carcinoma in 9 and head and neck cancer in 9. Three dose-escalation patients achieved partial responses, one with hepatocellular carcinoma and two with cutaneous melanoma. Study-wide findings and limitations: In the 0.1-3.0 mg/kg groups, partial responders had among the lowest normalized peripheral clonal expansion, particularly in CD8+ T cells. Clonal expansion of both CD4+ and CD8+ blood T cells was observed from baseline to week 6 at doses 0.1 to 3.0 mg/kg. After ivuxolimab, expanded clones were on average more numerous among CD8+ T cells than among CD4+ T cells. Which antigens the clonally expanded peripheral T cells were specific for was not determined. Low levels of normalized T-cell clonal expansion were also shown by some nonresponding patients.

On this clone itself: Its binding antigen is unknown. It has no much larger one-base neighbor in the sample; base qualities were not kept.

Patients with autoimmune disease history or receiving systemic immunosuppression were excluded from the trial. In every dose cohort, peripheral blood was drawn for TCR sequencing at baseline, cycle 4 day 1, and cycle 7 day 1. Samples were obtained from an open-label, multicenter, first-in-human phase I dose-escalation trial of ivuxolimab. Adults with locally advanced or metastatic head and neck squamous cell, hepatocellular, melanoma or renal cell carcinoma were enrolled in the trial. Before TCR sequencing, CD4+ T cells and CD8+ T cells were sorted from peripheral blood as separate populations. For sequencing of the TCRbeta CDR3 region, genomic DNA was extracted from the sorted cells. TCRbeta CDR3 regions were sequenced using the immunoSEQ Assay. TCRdb took over this immuneACCESS table, retaining in-frame rearrangements with V and J assigned. Such tables are incomplete; in checked studies, under half of the missing clones stem from an unresolved V gene, and the remainder is unexplained. Counted in this sample were 75,000 to 100,000 clones; under 95% of them appeared once. About 0.76% of the sample belongs to the ten largest clones.

Sequenced here: CD4+ or CD8+ T cells sorted from blood, sampled in a trial of the OX40 agonist ivuxolimab. This TCR was recovered from an adult with an advanced solid tumor such as melanoma, head and neck, liver or kidney cancer.

CDR3 loop: CASSAGVKLFF. The DNA sequence is as follows: TGTGCCAGTAGTGCAGGAGTAAAACTGTTTTTT. Recombination linked TRBV19 to TRBJ1-4; the D gene cannot be resolved reliably. From the germline V gene (reference sequence), CDR1 is LNHDA and CDR2 is SQIVND. V and J lose 5 bases and 10 bases, and a span of 8 bases separates them. The CDR3, from cysteine to phenylalanine, totals 11 residues. This entry keeps only the CDR3 DNA: 33 bases, framed from base 1.